This TCR beta chain is drawn from a study of cytomegalovirus exposure and HLA in healthy donors. Worth noting for this clone: Antigen specificity is unknown.

The PCR was carried out with 60 Vbeta primers and 13 Jbeta primers. Assay: immunoSEQ multiplex PCR; the TCRdb copy retains only in-frame clones and omits some. The sample shows some 180,000 clones, around 83% of them seen only once. Germline loops: CDR1 SGHNT, CDR2 YENEEA. There are 13 residues in the CDR3. V lost 3 bases and J 0 bases, leaving 5 bases between the germline ends. Study-wide points: Later work found that TCR association rates differed between HLA loci; DRB1 had the most and HLA-C the fewest. The availability of immune exposure information extended only to CMV serostatus. The study flagged roughly 150 TCR beta chains as cytomegalovirus-associated.

The sequenced sample was PBMCs. This sequence joins TRBV11-3 and TRBJ1-1, with D uncertain. The TCR was taken from a man aged 25 to 40 in good health and CMV-seropositive. The CDR3 sequence: CASSFSMNTEAFF. For the CDR3, the DNA is TGTGCCAGCAGCTTCAGTATGAACACTGAAGCTTTCTTT.